These T cell receptor beta chains were read from a single sample in a study of regulatory T cells in long-lasting Graves disease. TCRdb re-called the multiplex PCR reads with MiXCR, one entry per CDR3 protein. This sample has about 330,000 distinct CDR3 sequences, with around 15% found just once. The same sample was also used in a study of T cells in Graves' hyperthyroidism and ophthalmopathy.

Specimen: peripheral blood mononuclear cells (PBMCs), collected at new diagnosis, from a patient treated with antithyroid drugs. Receptor source: a woman aged 18-29 years with Graves disease. Each CDR3 is given with its conserved first and last residue. The D gene is left open where the match is weak. The size of a clone is reported for some rows only, either as once, few or many, or as a class for expanded clones.

CDR3 protein: CSVEVGSAGGYTF
CDR3 DNA: TGCAGCGTTGAAGTTGGGTCCGCAGGTGGCTACACCTTC
V gene: TRBV29-1
clone size: .
J gene: TRBJ1-2
D gene: .

CDR3 protein: CASSFTLQQTAAPHEQYF
CDR3 DNA: TGTGCCAGCAGCTTCACCCTCCAACAAACAGCGGCCCCCCACGAGCAGTACTTC
V gene: TRBV5-6
clone size: .
J gene: TRBJ2-7
D gene: .

CDR3 protein: CASTDWGGGVSNQPQHF
CDR3 DNA: TGTGCCAGTACCGACTGGGGCGGTGGGGTGAGCAATCAGCCCCAGCATTTT
V gene: TRBV19
clone size: .
J gene: TRBJ1-5
D gene: .

CDR3 protein: CASSAASTDTQYF
CDR3 DNA: TGCGCCAGTTCGGCGGCCAGCACAGATACGCAGTATTTT
V gene: TRBV4-1
clone size: few
J gene: TRBJ2-3
D gene: .

CDR3 protein: CASTFTAGHFDGYTF
CDR3 DNA: TGCGCCAGCACCTTTACTGCGGGACACTTCGATGGCTACACCTTC
V gene: TRBV5-1
clone size: many
J gene: TRBJ1-2
D gene: .

CDR3 protein: CASSDTPNQPQHF
CDR3 DNA: TGTGCCAGCAGTGACACTCCCAATCAGCCCCAGCATTTT
V gene: TRBV6-1
clone size: .
J gene: TRBJ1-5
D gene: .

CDR3 protein: CASSDGPNSNQPQHF
CDR3 DNA: TGTGCCAGCAGTGACGGGCCTAATAGCAATCAGCCCCAGCATTTT
V gene: TRBV2
clone size: many
J gene: TRBJ1-5
D gene: .

CDR3 protein: CAWSGYQFYEQYF
CDR3 DNA: TGTGCCTGGAGTGGGTATCAGTTCTACGAGCAGTACTTC
V gene: TRBV30
clone size: many
J gene: TRBJ2-7
D gene: .

CDR3 protein: CASSFLGASYEQYF
CDR3 DNA: TGTGCCAGCAGCTTTCTAGGGGCTTCCTACGAGCAGTACTTC
V gene: TRBV5-5
clone size: many
J gene: TRBJ2-7
D gene: .

CDR3 protein: CASSTGTSGGQTYYEQYF
CDR3 DNA: TGTGCCAGTAGTACCGGGACTAGCGGGGGCCAAACTTACTACGAGCAGTACTTC
V gene: TRBV19
clone size: .
J gene: TRBJ2-7
D gene: TRBD2

CDR3 protein: CAWSVGGPSTDTQYF
CDR3 DNA: TGTGCCTGGAGTGTCGGCGGGCCTAGCACAGATACGCAGTATTTT
V gene: TRBV30
clone size: many
J gene: TRBJ2-3
D gene: .

CDR3 protein: CSARDSWQSTEAFF
CDR3 DNA: TGCAGTGCTAGAGATTCGTGGCAGTCCACTGAAGCTTTCTTT
V gene: TRBV20-1
clone size: many
J gene: TRBJ1-1
D gene: .

CDR3 protein: CASPGQGATEAFF
CDR3 DNA: TGTGCCAGTCCGGGACAGGGCGCGACTGAAGCTTTCTTT
V gene: TRBV6-2/TRBV6-3
clone size: .
J gene: TRBJ1-1
D gene: TRBD1

CDR3 protein: CATSDWSNTGELFF
CDR3 DNA: TGTGCCACCAGTGATTGGTCGAACACCGGGGAGCTGTTTTTT
V gene: TRBV24-1
clone size: many
J gene: TRBJ2-2
D gene: .

CDR3 protein: CASDGGPKSSYEQYF
CDR3 DNA: TGTGCCAGTGATGGGGGTCCGAAGAGCTCCTACGAGCAGTACTTC
V gene: TRBV19
clone size: few
J gene: TRBJ2-7
D gene: .

CDR3 protein: CASSPAKIAASSYNEQFF
CDR3 DNA: TGCGCCAGCAGCCCCGCGAAAATAGCGGCGAGCTCCTACAATGAGCAGTTCTTC
V gene: TRBV5-1
clone size: many
J gene: TRBJ2-1
D gene: .

CDR3 protein: CSAAPTRYSYNEQFF
CDR3 DNA: TGCAGTGCGGCGCCGACTCGATACTCCTACAATGAGCAGTTCTTC
V gene: TRBV20-1
clone size: few
J gene: TRBJ2-1
D gene: .

CDR3 protein: CASSLFDTKNIQYF
CDR3 DNA: TGTGCCAGCAGCTTGTTTGATACCAAAAACATTCAGTACTTC
V gene: TRBV5-5
clone size: few
J gene: TRBJ2-4
D gene: .

CDR3 protein: CASSDPGASGRRNTQYF
CDR3 DNA: TGTGCCAGCAGTGACCCCGGGGCTAGCGGGAGGAGGAATACGCAGTATTTT
V gene: TRBV2
clone size: many
J gene: TRBJ2-3
D gene: TRBD2

CDR3 protein: CASAGTGGIETQYF
CDR3 DNA: TGTGCCAGCGCGGGGACAGGGGGCATTGAGACCCAGTACTTC
V gene: TRBV2
clone size: many
J gene: TRBJ2-5
D gene: TRBD1

CDR3 protein: CASSTGTSGTGELFF
CDR3 DNA: TGTGCCAGCAGCACCGGGACTAGCGGAACCGGGGAGCTGTTTTTT
V gene: TRBV11-2
clone size: many
J gene: TRBJ2-2
D gene: TRBD2

CDR3 protein: CASGAGQPQHF
CDR3 DNA: TGTGCCAGCGGTGCTGGTCAGCCCCAGCATTTT
V gene: TRBV6-1
clone size: many
J gene: TRBJ1-5
D gene: .

CDR3 protein: CSASGSGGTHTDTQYF
CDR3 DNA: TGCAGTGCTAGTGGTAGCGGGGGGACTCACACAGATACGCAGTATTTT
V gene: TRBV20-1
clone size: once
J gene: TRBJ2-3
D gene: TRBD2

CDR3 protein: CASSQGQNRGETQYF
CDR3 DNA: TGCGCCAGCAGCCAAGGGCAAAACAGGGGGGAGACCCAGTACTTC
V gene: TRBV4-1
clone size: .
J gene: TRBJ2-5
D gene: TRBD1

CDR3 protein: CASRPDSYEQYF
CDR3 DNA: TGTGCCAGCAGACCTGACAGCTACGAGCAGTACTTC
V gene: TRBV5-1
clone size: many
J gene: TRBJ2-7
D gene: .

CDR3 protein: CASSFRLGYDNQPQHF
CDR3 DNA: TGTGCCAGCAGTTTTCGTCTGGGGTACGACAATCAGCCCCAGCATTTT
V gene: TRBV28
clone size: .
J gene: TRBJ1-5
D gene: .

CDR3 protein: CATRRYNEQFF
CDR3 DNA: TGTGCCACCCGAAGGTACAATGAGCAGTTCTTC
V gene: TRBV27
clone size: many
J gene: TRBJ2-1
D gene: .

CDR3 protein: CASSPLAGTNTGELFF
CDR3 DNA: TGTGCCAGCAGCCCCCTAGCGGGAACGAACACCGGGGAGCTGTTTTTT
V gene: TRBV3-1
clone size: .
J gene: TRBJ2-2
D gene: TRBD2

CDR3 protein: CSVDVAAYEQYF
CDR3 DNA: TGCAGCGTTGATGTTGCGGCCTACGAGCAGTACTTC
V gene: TRBV29-1
clone size: many
J gene: TRBJ2-7
D gene: .

CDR3 protein: CAWIQGAGEAFF
CDR3 DNA: TGTGCCTGGATTCAGGGGGCCGGTGAAGCTTTCTTT
V gene: TRBV30
clone size: many
J gene: TRBJ1-1
D gene: TRBD1

CDR3 protein: CVSSYGRGSTEAFF
CDR3 DNA: TGTGTCAGCAGTTATGGGAGGGGAAGCACTGAAGCTTTCTTT
V gene: TRBV27
clone size: .
J gene: TRBJ1-1
D gene: .

CDR3 protein: CASSQGTGTGDEQYF
CDR3 DNA: TGTGCCAGCAGCCAAGGAACCGGGACAGGGGACGAGCAGTACTTC
V gene: TRBV4-2
clone size: .
J gene: TRBJ2-7
D gene: TRBD1

CDR3 protein: CASSASGMADTQYF
CDR3 DNA: TGCGCCAGTTCCGCCAGCGGGATGGCAGATACGCAGTATTTT
V gene: TRBV5-1
clone size: many
J gene: TRBJ2-3
D gene: TRBD2

CDR3 protein: CASSVSTGNAGELFF
CDR3 DNA: TGTGCCAGTAGTGTATCGACAGGGAACGCCGGGGAGCTGTTTTTT
V gene: TRBV19
clone size: .
J gene: TRBJ2-2
D gene: TRBD1

CDR3 protein: CASIISTEAFF
CDR3 DNA: TGTGCCAGTATTATAAGCACTGAAGCTTTCTTT
V gene: TRBV19
clone size: few
J gene: TRBJ1-1
D gene: .

CDR3 protein: CASSLVRTSGRATDTQYF
CDR3 DNA: TGTGCCAGCAGCTTAGTACGGACTAGCGGGAGGGCCACAGATACGCAGTATTTT
V gene: TRBV7-2
clone size: few
J gene: TRBJ2-3
D gene: TRBD2

CDR3 protein: CASSLGGSGNEQFF
CDR3 DNA: TGTGCCAGCAGCTTAGGCGGGTCTGGCAATGAGCAGTTCTTC
V gene: TRBV11-2
clone size: many
J gene: TRBJ2-1
D gene: .

CDR3 protein: CASSSPGIRNEQFF
CDR3 DNA: TGTGCCAGCAGCTCACCAGGGATTCGTAACGAGCAGTTCTTC
V gene: TRBV5-6
clone size: few
J gene: TRBJ2-1
D gene: .

CDR3 protein: CASSSAGGPLDNEQFF
CDR3 DNA: TGTGCCAGCAGCTCGGCGGGGGGTCCCTTGGACAATGAGCAGTTCTTC
V gene: TRBV5-6
clone size: .
J gene: TRBJ2-1
D gene: TRBD2

CDR3 protein: CASRPRGGIYNEQFF
CDR3 DNA: TGTGCCAGTAGACCGCGGGGGGGAATCTACAATGAGCAGTTCTTC
V gene: TRBV19
clone size: many
J gene: TRBJ2-1
D gene: TRBD2

CDR3 protein: CASSLHGAYEQYF
CDR3 DNA: TGTGCCAGCAGTTTACACGGAGCCTACGAGCAGTACTTC
V gene: TRBV12-3/TRBV12-4
clone size: many
J gene: TRBJ2-7
D gene: .

CDR3 protein: CASSLSSEAFF
CDR3 DNA: TGTGCCAGCAGTTTATCCTCTGAAGCTTTCTTT
V gene: TRBV12-3/TRBV12-4
clone size: few
J gene: TRBJ1-1
D gene: .

CDR3 protein: CSASSGRVSSTDTQYF
CDR3 DNA: TGCAGCGCCTCTAGCGGGAGGGTTTCTAGCACAGATACGCAGTATTTT
V gene: TRBV29-1
clone size: many
J gene: TRBJ2-3
D gene: TRBD2

CDR3 protein: CASSGPGPEGDTQYF
CDR3 DNA: TGCGCCAGCAGCGGCCCGGGACCGGAGGGAGATACGCAGTATTTT
V gene: TRBV10-1
clone size: many
J gene: TRBJ2-3
D gene: .

CDR3 protein: CASSITPSSGGWDEQYF
CDR3 DNA: TGTGCCAGCAGCATAACCCCTTCTAGCGGGGGCTGGGACGAGCAGTACTTC
V gene: TRBV7-8
clone size: many
J gene: TRBJ2-7
D gene: TRBD2

CDR3 protein: CASSLSVAGNVYNEQFF
CDR3 DNA: TGTGCCAGCAGTTTATCGGTAGCGGGAAATGTCTACAATGAGCAGTTCTTC
V gene: TRBV28
clone size: .
J gene: TRBJ2-1
D gene: TRBD2

CDR3 protein: CASSLDGYTQYF
CDR3 DNA: TGTGCCAGCAGTTTAGATGGGTATACGCAGTATTTT
V gene: TRBV12-3/TRBV12-4
clone size: few
J gene: TRBJ2-3
D gene: .

CDR3 protein: CASSSGAWGYGYTF
CDR3 DNA: TGTGCCAGCAGCTCCGGGGCCTGGGGGTATGGCTACACCTTC
V gene: TRBV14
clone size: few
J gene: TRBJ1-2
D gene: .